The clone carrying this T cell receptor (beta chain) was seen just once. Its cognate antigen is unknown. 5'-RACE, quantitative and with molecular barcodes, yielded the TCR beta libraries. TCRdb reprocessed the 5' RACE reads with MiXCR, giving one entry per CDR3 protein. The sample holds under 250,000 distinct CDR3 sequences, approximately 11% seen once. This entry belongs to a study of CD8 T cells in ankylosing spondylitis. Study results and limitations: Matched ankylosing spondylitis synovial fluid reportedly contained a significantly enriched population of disease-linked clones.

This CDR3 comprises 14 residues. Trimming cost V 4 bases and J 4 bases; bases outside gene matches: 3. From germline, CDR1 is SNHLY and CDR2 FYNNEI. The V and J genes are TRBV2 and TRBJ2-3, with 9 bases that match TRBD2. This sequence originates from a male donor with ankylosing spondylitis or in good health (not recorded which). The sequenced sample was blood, either unsorted or a sorted T cell fraction (not recorded which). The CDR3 sequence: CASSAGLAADTQYF. CDR3 nucleotides: TGTGCCAGCAGTGCGGGACTAGCCGCAGATACGCAGTATTTT.